The clone carrying this T cell receptor (beta chain) showed up just once. The antigen is not known. These data belong to a study of graft-versus-host responses after intestinal transplantation. Study-level information: Every one of the recipients received anti-thymocyte globulin induction and afterwards took tacrolimus and steroids for roughly three years. Study-wide points: Ileal or blood samples showed some GvH clones first, and such clones were also found in recipient marrow. Within the allografts of patients who had graft-donor T cell macrochimerism, graft-versus-host to host-versus-graft clonal ratios were high.

This table comes from immunoSEQ multiplex PCR, and its TCRdb copy is limited to in-frame clones, with some not included. The sample carries 15,000 to 20,000 clones, around nine tenths recorded once. CDR3 size: 15 residues. V was clipped by 2 bases and J by 2 bases, with 10 bases between them. Germline V gene data show CDR1 as MNHNS and CDR2 as SASEGT. Material: PBMCs, obtained more than 350 days after transplant. The gene calls are TRBV6-1 and TRBJ1-3, with D maybe TRBD1 (6 bases). This receptor was obtained from a human patient who received an intestinal transplant, so some T cells may come from the graft donor. In DNA form, the CDR3 reads TGTGCCAGCAGTGAATATGGGGACACTGGAAACACCATATATTTT. Translating gives CASSEYGDTGNTIYF.